This T cell receptor beta chain is drawn from a study of graft-versus-host responses after intestinal transplantation. As for the study in general: Recipients across the board were started on anti-thymocyte globulin induction, then kept on tacrolimus and steroids for approximately three years.

There are 12 residues in the CDR3. Trimming shortened V by 8 bases and J by 6 bases, and 14 bases separated the two germline ends. CDR1 and CDR2 from the germline V gene are SEHNR and FQNEAQ (reference sequence). Study-wide findings and caveats: Peak circulating GvH clone levels were associated with early post-transplant HvG declines. Analysis identified GvH clones in recipient marrow, with some appearing first in ileum or blood.

The protocol was immunoSEQ multiplex PCR, while the TCRdb copy is restricted to in-frame clones and leaves out a portion. The data contain approximately 58,000 clones, 91% of them singletons. Note on this clone: Its antigen is as yet unknown.

The chain joins TRBV7-9 to TRBJ2-7; D unresolved. The sequenced sample was PBMCs, obtained around 120 days after intestinal transplantation. The receptor comes from a human patient who received an intestinal transplant, so some T cells may come from the graft donor. The CDR3 spells CASVGGVREQYF. DNA for the CDR3: TGTGCCAGCGTCGGTGGGGTCCGCGAGCAGTACTTC. Combining the CDR3 with reference TRBV7-9 and TRBJ2-7 gives the whole variable domain DTGVSQNPRHKITKRGQNVTFRCDPISEHNRLYWYRQTLGQGPEFLTYFQNEAQLEKSRLLSDRFSAERPKGSFSTLEIQRTEQGDSAMYLCASVGGVREQYFGPGTRLTVT.